This T cell receptor beta chain was sequenced in a study of blood T cell repertoires in COVID-19. Looking at the study overall: Whether acute or convalescent, the COVID-19 samples came from the United States, Italy and Spain. The cDNA or gDNA used as material had been derived from T cells, B-cell-depleted T cells, or PBMCs.

Libraries were prepared by immunoSEQ multiplex PCR; TCRdb keeps only in-frame clonotypes and omits some of them. The sample gives 200,000 to 250,000 clones, around 90% of which show up once; approximately 12% is in the top ten. This CDR3 spans 17 amino acids. This TCR derives from a woman aged 18-29 years who had recovered from COVID-19. The chain carries TRBV21-1 and TRBJ2-5; TRBD2, the table's D call, was not compared with the DNA. TRBV21-1 is annotated as a pseudogene. Specimen: peripheral blood. The CDR3 is CASSKLAGGPLRETQYF. The DNA for the CDR3 is TGTGCCAGCAGCAAACTAGCGGGAGGGCCCCTTAGGGAGACCCAGTACTTC.